Below, one TCR beta chain is given with its context. Its antigen is not identified. TCRdb recomputed calls from the 5' RACE reads with MiXCR, one row per CDR3 protein. The sample includes a few hundred thousand distinct CDR3 sequences, around 27% of them seen just once. This sample stems from a study of T-cell memory formation after mild COVID-19. Study-wide results and limits: Confirmation of SARS-CoV-2 specificity was lacking for second-wave clones peaking day 37. Shrinking CD4+ clones resided mostly in CM and EM, and CD8+ ones in EMRA.

Sample: PBMCs or a T cell subset sorted from them (not recorded which). The sequence was obtained from an adult woman who had mild COVID-19 (a few samples of this study predate the infection). Cell type and time point are not known.

CDR3 DNA sequence: TGTGCCAGCAGCCAGAGACAGGGGGTCACTGAAGCTTTCTTT. It is translated as CASSQRQGVTEAFF. The rearrangement uses TRBV4-2 and TRBJ1-1, with TRBD1 matching over 9 bases. V dropped 3 bases and J dropped 4; count of bases not matched to a gene: 3. The CDR3 contains 14 residues. The germline V gene encodes CDR1 LGHNA and CDR2 YNFKEQ.